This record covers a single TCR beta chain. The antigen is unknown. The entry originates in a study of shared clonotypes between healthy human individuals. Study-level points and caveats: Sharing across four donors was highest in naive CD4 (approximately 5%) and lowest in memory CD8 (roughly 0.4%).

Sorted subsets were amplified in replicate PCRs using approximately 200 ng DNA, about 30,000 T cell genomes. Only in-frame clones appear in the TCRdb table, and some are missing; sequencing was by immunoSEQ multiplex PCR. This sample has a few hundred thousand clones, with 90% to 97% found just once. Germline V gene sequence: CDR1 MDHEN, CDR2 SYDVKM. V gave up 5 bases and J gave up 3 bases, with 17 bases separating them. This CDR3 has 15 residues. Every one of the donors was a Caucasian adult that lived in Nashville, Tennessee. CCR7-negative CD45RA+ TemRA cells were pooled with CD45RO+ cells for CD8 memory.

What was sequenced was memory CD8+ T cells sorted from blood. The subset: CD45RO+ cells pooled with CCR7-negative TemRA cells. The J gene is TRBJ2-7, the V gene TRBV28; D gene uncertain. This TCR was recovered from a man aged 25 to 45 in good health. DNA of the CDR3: TGTGCCAGCAGTCCCCGGTCCTTCCCCTTCTACGAGCAGTACTTC. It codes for CASSPRSFPFYEQYF.